The following is a T cell receptor (beta chain) sequence with its context. Its antigen target is currently unknown. No much larger clone exists at a distance of one base, and base qualities are not known. Donors were healthy HIV-negative adults with no recently reported acute infections or vaccinations. Every donor was a Caucasian adult living in Nashville, Tennessee, USA. CD4+ T cells were enriched through magnetic negative selection, after which naive cells were positively selected on CD45RA and the remaining negative fraction served as the memory subset. Blood was obtained by leukapheresis, after which PBMCs were separated by Ficoll-Histopaque density gradient centrifugation and cryopreserved in liquid nitrogen vapor phase. Purity and quantity of every magnetically sorted T cell population were checked by analytical flow cytometry. Genomic DNA was isolated from every sorted fraction and measured by UV absorbance on a Nanodrop 2000c.

Using the deep immunoSEQ assay, multiplex PCR amplified TCR CDR3 regions from genomic DNA. Genomic DNA extracted from each cell subset was distributed evenly over all wells of several immunoSEQ 96-well plates, and each plate served as one replicate. For sorted subsets, each replicate PCR was loaded with approximately 0.2 ug genomic DNA, equivalent to some 27,000 T cell genomes. Purified libraries were quantified with a Qubit 3.0 fluorometer, sized on a Bioanalyzer 2100, and re-quantified with the KAPA Library Quantification kit. Every immunoSEQ 96-well plate was sequenced on a separate single-read 150-cycle Illumina NextSeq 550 flow cell. On the study's bioinformatics: Because only junctional sequences without quality scores were contained in the immunoSEQ output, filtering matching that applied to full-length reads could not be performed. To assign V/J genes and CDR3, sequences were annotated against IMGT germline references using PyIR, a Python wrapper for IgBLAST v1.9. Reads with weak V/J assignments (E-value above 1e-6), missing CDR3, stop codons, out-of-frame junctions, or ambiguous translated residues were removed. V3J clonotypes were defined as sequences sharing the same inferred V gene, J gene, and CDR3 amino acid sequence. Percentage overlap between repertoires was calculated by dividing the number of shared unique clonotypes by the size of the smaller repertoire. Repertoire richness was assessed with RTK rarefaction, the Chao1 estimator, and Recon v2.1 estimates of unobserved clonotypes. OLGA was used to compute generation probabilities for all TCRbeta clonotypes that the gDNA method yielded from a few donors. The table was pulled from immuneACCESS by TCRdb, which kept in-frame rearrangements only. Such tables lose some clones; where checked, under half of the loss comes from unresolved V genes, and the rest has no known cause. V and J calls and clone size are those listed in that table; D and trimming were worked out from the DNA. Counted in this sample were 300,000 to 400,000 clones; approximately 74% of them appeared once. The ten largest account for 10% of the sample.

A distance of 23 bases separates the germline ends of V and J, which lose 5 bases and 7 bases respectively. The CDR3 runs 16 residues from the cysteine to the phenylalanine. The DNA shown is the 48-base CDR3, in frame from base 1. CDR1 and CDR2 are drawn from the germline V gene: SGHTA, FQGNSA. The data stem from a study of shared clonotypes between healthy human individuals (dated by TCRdb to 2019 to 2021). Background on the whole study: The cohort included three men and a couple of women between 18 and 49 years of age. For each donor, three plates each were used for CD4 naive and CD4 memory, two plates were used for CD8 naive, and one plate was used for CD8 memory. To estimate repertoire size and how much clonotypes are shared between individuals, the study performed deep sequencing of blood TCR repertoires from five healthy adults. Between about 0.94 and 8.9 billion PBMCs per donor were obtained by leukapheresis. To increase sequencing depth and limit assay-specific biases, different laboratories used diverse techniques to prepare libraries and sequence TCR repertoires. Beyond this particular receptor, the publication reports: Larger estimated clonotype richness was generally found for naive subsets than for memory subsets. Compared with non-shared clonotypes, clonotypes shared by all four sorted-subset donors had higher generation probabilities. Sharing across a handful of donors was observed for around 5% of naive CD4, 3% to 3.5% of naive CD8, over 2% of memory CD4, and around 0.4% of memory CD8 clonotypes. Pairwise subsampling led to the expectation that sequencing depth would affect the degree of clonotype sharing among donors. Because the study included only a small number of donors, the genetic and exposure-history diversity represented was limited. Incomplete sequencing was indicated by rarefaction of sorted-subset datasets, despite the large sequencing depth. Sampling was restricted to blood, and TCR repertoires in tissues likely differ from the TCR repertoires found in blood.

This TCR came from a man younger than 40 in good health. The chain links TRBV7-2 with TRBJ1-2, with TRBD1 as a weak D call on 5 bases. Sequencing was done on a sample of memory CD4+ T cells sorted from blood. Interpreted using the paper, the cell subset or site label stands for: CD45RA-negative fraction. The CDR3 corresponds to CASSPRRAGLAGGYTF. The sequenced DNA: TGTGCCAGCAGCCCCAGGAGGGCAGGGCTCGCGGGTGGCTACACCTTC.